These T cell receptor beta chains were read from a single sample in a study of technical replicates of blood from several donors. Assay used: immunoSEQ multiplex PCR; TCRdb lists only in-frame clones, some missing. The sample shows under 80,000 clones, 91% of them seen only once. Sample: T cells isolated from PBMCs. The origin of the receptors is a human donor in good health. Some clones in this sample may be carry-over from other donors' samples. CDR3s include the opening cysteine and the closing phenylalanine or tryptophan. A D gene is named only where the DNA matches it firmly. Some rows mark clone size as missing; the rest say once, few, many or name a class of expanded clone.

d_gene: NA; j_gene: TRBJ1-5; v_gene: TRBV7-3; abundance: NA; CDR3nt: TGTGCCAGCAGCATCCGACAGGATAATCAGCCCCAGCATTTT; CDR3aa: CASSIRQDNQPQHF
d_gene: NA; j_gene: TRBJ2-1; v_gene: TRBV20-1; abundance: NA; CDR3nt: TGCAGTGCTGCTGCTACTGAGCAGTTCTTC; CDR3aa: CSAAATEQFF
d_gene: NA; j_gene: TRBJ1-2; v_gene: TRBV20-1; abundance: NA; CDR3nt: TGCAGTGCTAGACCTACCGAACCCTTCGCCTTC; CDR3aa: CSARPTEPFAF
d_gene: NA; j_gene: TRBJ1-6; v_gene: TRBV5-6; abundance: NA; CDR3nt: TGTGCCAGCAGCCCCCACAGAGATTCACCCCTCCACTTT; CDR3aa: CASSPHRDSPLHF
d_gene: TRBD1; j_gene: TRBJ2-7; v_gene: TRBV27; abundance: NA; CDR3nt: TGTGCCAGCAGTTCTACACAGGGGTCCGAGCAGTACTTC; CDR3aa: CASSSTQGSEQYF
d_gene: NA; j_gene: TRBJ1-2; v_gene: TRBV4-3; abundance: NA; CDR3nt: TGCGCCAGCAGCCTACGGAACTATGGCTACACCTTC; CDR3aa: CASSLRNYGYTF
d_gene: NA; j_gene: TRBJ1-1; v_gene: TRBV4-1; abundance: NA; CDR3nt: TGCGCCAGCAGCCAAAGTCCGGGACACCGGAACACTGAAGCTTTCTTT; CDR3aa: CASSQSPGHRNTEAFF
d_gene: NA; j_gene: TRBJ1-5; v_gene: TRBV27; abundance: NA; CDR3nt: TGTGCCAGCAGTCTTTCAGGGTATACTCAGCCCCAGCATTTT; CDR3aa: CASSLSGYTQPQHF
d_gene: NA; j_gene: TRBJ2-7; v_gene: TRBV2; abundance: NA; CDR3nt: TGTGCCATCATAAGGGGCTACGAGCAGTACTTC; CDR3aa: CAIIRGYEQYF
d_gene: NA; j_gene: TRBJ2-1; v_gene: TRBV6-1; abundance: NA; CDR3nt: TGTGCCACGTCACTAGCCTCAATCTACAATGAGCAGTTCTTC; CDR3aa: CATSLASIYNEQFF
d_gene: NA; j_gene: TRBJ1-1; v_gene: TRBV29-1; abundance: once; CDR3nt: TGCAGCGTTGGGGGAGAACAGAAAGCTTTCTTT; CDR3aa: CSVGGEQKAFF
d_gene: TRBD1; j_gene: TRBJ2-4; v_gene: TRBV7-3; abundance: NA; CDR3nt: TGTGCCAGCAGCCCGGGGACAGGGGGGCACATTCAGTACTTC; CDR3aa: CASSPGTGGHIQYF
d_gene: TRBD1; j_gene: TRBJ2-3; v_gene: TRBV7-9; abundance: NA; CDR3nt: TGTGCCAGCAGCTCCGGGACAGACACAGATACGCAGTATTTT; CDR3aa: CASSSGTDTDTQYF
d_gene: NA; j_gene: TRBJ1-1; v_gene: TRBV27; abundance: NA; CDR3nt: TGTGCCAGCAGTTTGCAGGGCTCGGACACTGAAGCTTTCTTT; CDR3aa: CASSLQGSDTEAFF
d_gene: NA; j_gene: TRBJ2-7; v_gene: TRBV9; abundance: NA; CDR3nt: TGTGCCAGCAGCGTAGGGCAGACCTCAGGGGCCTACGAGCAGTACTTC; CDR3aa: CASSVGQTSGAYEQYF
d_gene: TRBD1; j_gene: TRBJ2-6; v_gene: TRBV6-1; abundance: once; CDR3nt: TGTGCCAGCAGTGCAAATCCTTGGGACAGACTCTCTGGGGCCAACGTCCTGACTTTC; CDR3aa: CASSANPWDRLSGANVLTF
d_gene: NA; j_gene: TRBJ2-5; v_gene: TRBV27; abundance: once; CDR3nt: TGTGCCAGCAGTTTCGCGGGCGAGACCCAGTACTTC; CDR3aa: CASSFAGETQYF
d_gene: TRBD2; j_gene: TRBJ2-2; v_gene: TRBV4-1; abundance: NA; CDR3nt: TGCGCCAGCAGCCTCCGTGTGGAGGGGACTATGAGCGGGGAGCTGTTTTTT; CDR3aa: CASSLRVEGTMSGELFF
d_gene: NA; j_gene: TRBJ1-1; v_gene: TRBV5-1; abundance: NA; CDR3nt: TGCGCCAGCAGCTTGGAGCCGGGCACTGAAGCTTTCTTT; CDR3aa: CASSLEPGTEAFF
d_gene: NA; j_gene: TRBJ1-4; v_gene: TRBV7-9; abundance: NA; CDR3nt: TGTGCCAGCAGCTTAGCTACTGTCCCACGTAATGAAAAACTGTTTTTT; CDR3aa: CASSLATVPRNEKLFF
d_gene: TRBD1; j_gene: TRBJ1-1; v_gene: TRBV6-4; abundance: NA; CDR3nt: TGTGCCAGCAGTGACGGGAAGGGGGCAACTATCTTGGAAGCTTTCTTT; CDR3aa: CASSDGKGATILEAFF
d_gene: NA; j_gene: TRBJ2-5; v_gene: TRBV30; abundance: NA; CDR3nt: TGTGCCTGGAGTGTACTTCCCAGGGTGATTGAGACCCAGTACTTC; CDR3aa: CAWSVLPRVIETQYF
d_gene: TRBD2; j_gene: TRBJ2-7; v_gene: TRBV7-2; abundance: NA; CDR3nt: TGTGCCAGCAGCTATACCGGGACTAGCGGATTTGCCTACGAGCAGTACTTC; CDR3aa: CASSYTGTSGFAYEQYF
d_gene: NA; j_gene: TRBJ1-5; v_gene: TRBV29-1; abundance: NA; CDR3nt: TGCAGCGTTGTTATGGGGGCCAATCAGCCCCAGCATTTT; CDR3aa: CSVVMGANQPQHF
d_gene: TRBD1; j_gene: TRBJ2-7; v_gene: TRBV5-4; abundance: NA; CDR3nt: TGTGCCAGCAGCTGGGACAGGGGGTCTTCCATCTACGAGCAGTACTTC; CDR3aa: CASSWDRGSSIYEQYF
d_gene: TRBD1; j_gene: TRBJ1-4; v_gene: TRBV4-2; abundance: few; CDR3nt: TGTGCCAGCAGCCTCCTGGACAGGGATGAAAAACTGTTTTTT; CDR3aa: CASSLLDRDEKLFF
d_gene: NA; j_gene: TRBJ2-7; v_gene: TRBV11-3; abundance: once; CDR3nt: TGTGCCAGCAGCCCGCATTTCACCGGGACGGGGGACTACGAGCAGTACTTC; CDR3aa: CASSPHFTGTGDYEQYF
d_gene: TRBD2; j_gene: TRBJ2-7; v_gene: TRBV7-9; abundance: NA; CDR3nt: TGTGCCACCAGAGCGGGAGGGCTGGAGCAGTACTTC; CDR3aa: CATRAGGLEQYF
d_gene: NA; j_gene: TRBJ2-5; v_gene: TRBV4-3; abundance: NA; CDR3nt: TGCGCCAGCAGCCAAGACAGAGGGCTTAGTGTTGGAGAGACCCAGTACTTC; CDR3aa: CASSQDRGLSVGETQYF
d_gene: TRBD2; j_gene: TRBJ2-1; v_gene: TRBV28; abundance: NA; CDR3nt: TGTGCCAGCAGTTCTAGCCGTCTAGCGGGAGATGTGGAGCAGTTCTTC; CDR3aa: CASSSSRLAGDVEQFF
d_gene: NA; j_gene: TRBJ2-2; v_gene: TRBV5-6; abundance: NA; CDR3nt: TGTGCCAGCAGCTTGGCGCAGGGCGGGGAGCTGTTTTTT; CDR3aa: CASSLAQGGELFF